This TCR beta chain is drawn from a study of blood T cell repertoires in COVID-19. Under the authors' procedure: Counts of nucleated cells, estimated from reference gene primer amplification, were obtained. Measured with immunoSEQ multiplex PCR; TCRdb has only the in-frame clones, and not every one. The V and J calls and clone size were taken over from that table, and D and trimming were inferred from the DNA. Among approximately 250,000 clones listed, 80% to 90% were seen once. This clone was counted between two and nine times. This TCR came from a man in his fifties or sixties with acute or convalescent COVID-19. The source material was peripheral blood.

For the CDR3, the DNA is TGTGCCAGCAGCTTTAAAAACAGGGGAGGCAACTATGGCTACACCTTC. Its protein is CASSFKNRGGNYGYTF. V usage is TRBV5-8 and J usage is TRBJ1-2; 7 bases are a match to TRBD1. V shed 2 bases, J shed 2 bases, and the junction held 9 bases outside the gene matches. This CDR3 region has 16 residues. Germline CDR1 reads SGHTS; CDR2 reads YDEGEE.